What follows are 15 T cell receptor beta chains derived from one specimen sequenced in a study of Graves' ophthalmopathy and Graves' hyperthyroidism. RNA transcripts were the source from which TCR beta CDR3 regions were amplified. RT-PCR with HTBI primers came first, then second-round multiplex PCR. MiXCR was run by TCRdb on the multiplex PCR reads, yielding one entry per CDR3 protein. Of more than 300,000 distinct CDR3 sequences detected, over 15% appear once; the ten largest clones hold roughly 7%. The specimen sequenced was peripheral blood. These receptors were collected from a woman between 18 and 29 years old with stable Graves' hyperthyroidism.

This clonotype was counted ten times or more. The chain combines TRBV12-5 with TRBJ2-7; D gene uncertain. Germline-derived CDR1 and CDR2 are LGHNT and FRNRAP. The CDR3 is 18 amino acids. Trimming shortened V by 2 bases and J by 1 base, and 21 bases separated the two germline ends. The CDR3 protein is CASGLKDLGEKISYEQYF. CDR3 bases: TGTGCTAGTGGTTTGAAGGATCTTGGGGAAAAGATTTCCTACGAGCAGTACTTC.

The chain joins TRBV6-2 or TRBV6-3 to TRBJ1-5, with TRBD1 matching 10 bases. This CDR3 has 19 residues. V shed 0 bases, J shed 4 bases, and the junction held 12 bases outside the gene matches. Looked up from germline, CDR1 is MNHEY and CDR2 is SVGEGT. For the CDR3, the DNA is TGTGCCAGCAGTTACTCGCTCCGGGACAGGGGATGGGGTAATCAGCCCCAGCATTTT. Encoded protein: CASSYSLRDRGWGNQPQHF.

This clonotype has at least ten counts. The chain recombines TRBV6-1 with TRBJ2-7, with TRBD1 matching 7 bases. Losses at the gene ends were 7 bases for V and 3 bases for J; bases not matched to a gene: 6. The CDR3 covers 13 residues. Germline CDR1 MNHNS, CDR2 SASEGT. The CDR3, as DNA: TGTGCCAGCACGGGACAGATAAACTACGAGCAGTACTTC. It translates to CASTGQINYEQYF.

This clonotype was detected many times. The chain links TRBV6-1 to TRBJ2-6, with a tentative D call TRBD1 (7 bases). The CDR3 has 17 amino acids. V gave up 5 bases and J gave up 0 bases, with 14 bases separating them. Germline V gives CDR1 MNHNS, CDR2 SASEGT. CDR3: CASSPRQGLSGANVLTF. CDR3 coding DNA: TGTGCCAGCAGTCCCCGACAGGGACTCTCTGGGGCCAACGTCCTGACTTTC.

This clonotype was counted at least ten times. The chain has TRBV12-3 or TRBV12-4 and TRBJ2-5; D is ambiguous. The CDR3 sequence is 12 residues long. V was cut by 6 bases and J by 5 bases, with 10 bases left in between. The CDR3 is CASRPGRETQYF. In DNA, the CDR3 is TGTGCCAGCAGGCCGGGTCGGGAGACCCAGTACTTC.

In its sample, this clonotype was seen many times. CDR3 in amino acids: CASSQAITGGETQYF. CDR3 DNA: TGCGCCAGCAGCCAAGCAATAACGGGTGGTGAGACCCAGTACTTC. The chain has TRBV4-1 and TRBJ2-5; D remains unclear. This CDR3 comprises 15 residues. Germline V lookup: CDR1 MGHRA, CDR2 YSYEKL. Trimming pared 1 base from V and 5 bases from J, leaving 14 bases between.

The J gene is TRBJ1-6, the V gene TRBV6-1, with D possibly matching TRBD1 (5 bases). The CDR3 runs 13 residues. The V gene's germline CDR1 is MNHNS and CDR2 SASEGT. V lost 1 base, J lost 9 bases, and 7 bases lay in between. The DNA of the CDR3 is TGTGCCAGCAGTGAAGAGGGGCGTTCACCCCTCCACTTT. This codes for CASSEEGRSPLHF.

This clonotype occurred many times. The chain has TRBV24-1 and TRBJ2-5; TRBD1 agrees at 8 bases. Germline CDR1 reads KGHDR; CDR2 reads SFDVKD. The CDR3 contains 16 residues. The V segment lost 3 bases and the J segment 0 bases; nucleotides outside the gene matches: 5. The CDR3 DNA reads TGTGCCACCAGTGATCCGGGACAGGACGACCAAGAGACCCAGTACTTC. As protein: CATSDPGQDDQETQYF.

This clonotype was picked up many times. J is TRBJ1-5 and V is TRBV19, with TRBD1 matching 9 bases. The V and J ends lost 3 bases and 7 bases, in that order; junction bases with no gene match: 7. The CDR3 contains 15 residues. Germline values: CDR1 LNHDA, CDR2 SQIVND (reference sequence). The CDR3: CASSMVGTGLQPQHF. In DNA, the CDR3 is TGTGCCAGTAGTATGGTGGGGACAGGGCTGCAGCCCCAGCATTTT.

In this sample, this clonotype turned up many times. The chain recombines TRBV7-9 with TRBJ2-7; either TRBD1 or TRBD2 may fit D (6 bases each). The CDR3 runs to 10 residues. Deletions cut 8 bases from V and 6 bases from J, with 8 bases between. Germline CDR1 reads SEHNR; CDR2 reads FQNEAQ (reference sequence). The DNA of the CDR3 is TGTGCCAGCGGAGGGGGCGAGCAGTACTTC. Its protein is CASGGGEQYF.

The chain has TRBV6-1 and TRBJ2-7, with TRBD1 matching 7 bases. The length of the CDR3 is 15 residues. J gave up 7 bases and V 0 bases, and 9 bases lay outside the gene matches. Germline V CDR1 and CDR2: MNHNS, SASEGT. This chain's CDR3 is CASSEAVGYRGEQYF. CDR3 DNA sequence: TGTGCCAGCAGTGAAGCGGTGGGCTACAGGGGTGAGCAGTACTTC.

This clonotype was detected only a few times. V gene TRBV24-1 combines with J gene TRBJ2-2, with 13 nucleotides matching TRBD2. Germline assignment: CDR1 KGHDR and CDR2 SFDVKD. Trimming at V came to 4 bases and at J to 0 bases, leaving 13 bases not matched to a gene. This CDR3 comprises 21 residues. For the CDR3, the DNA is TGTGCCACCAGTGACACGACTAGCGGGGGGCACCAAATTCCGAACACCGGGGAGCTGTTTTTT. Its translation: CATSDTTSGGHQIPNTGELFF.

This clonotype was counted at least ten times. The V call is TRBV9, the J call TRBJ2-7; D ambiguous. The CDR3 covers 16 residues. V gave up 0 bases and J gave up 2 bases, with 15 bases separating them. Looked up from germline, CDR1 is SGDLS and CDR2 is YYNGEE. Here the CDR3 reads CASSVERTTSAYEQYF. Written as DNA, the CDR3 is TGTGCCAGCAGCGTAGAGAGGACCACTTCAGCCTACGAGCAGTACTTC.

V is TRBV2 and J is TRBJ1-6, with a tentative D call TRBD1 (6 bases). The germline gives CDR1 SNHLY, CDR2 FYNNEI. This CDR3 region has 13 residues. The V and J ends lost 7 bases and 7 bases respectively, with 11 bases between them. DNA for the CDR3: TGTGCCAGCATCGAGGGGGAGAATTCACCCCTCCACTTT. It is translated as CASIEGENSPLHF.

The chain links TRBV12-3 or TRBV12-4 to TRBJ2-7; 11 positions match TRBD2. This CDR3 has 14 residues. The V segment lost 5 bases and the J segment 3 bases; nucleotides outside the gene matches: 3. The CDR3 sequence: CASSLTSGNYEQYF. CDR3 DNA sequence: TGTGCCAGCAGTCTGACTAGCGGGAACTACGAGCAGTACTTC.